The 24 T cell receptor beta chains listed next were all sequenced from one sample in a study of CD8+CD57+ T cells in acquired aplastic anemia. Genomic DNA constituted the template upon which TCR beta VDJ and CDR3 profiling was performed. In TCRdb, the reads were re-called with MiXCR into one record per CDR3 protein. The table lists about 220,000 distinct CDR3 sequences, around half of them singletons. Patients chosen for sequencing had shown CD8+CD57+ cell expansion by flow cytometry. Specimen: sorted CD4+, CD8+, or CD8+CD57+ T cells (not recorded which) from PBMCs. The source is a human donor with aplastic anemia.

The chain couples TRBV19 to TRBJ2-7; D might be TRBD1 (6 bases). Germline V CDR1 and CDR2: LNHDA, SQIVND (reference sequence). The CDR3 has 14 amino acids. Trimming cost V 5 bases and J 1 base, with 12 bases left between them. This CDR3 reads CASSPQGISYEQYF. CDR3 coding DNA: TGTGCCAGTAGTCCACAGGGAATTTCCTACGAGCAGTACTTC.

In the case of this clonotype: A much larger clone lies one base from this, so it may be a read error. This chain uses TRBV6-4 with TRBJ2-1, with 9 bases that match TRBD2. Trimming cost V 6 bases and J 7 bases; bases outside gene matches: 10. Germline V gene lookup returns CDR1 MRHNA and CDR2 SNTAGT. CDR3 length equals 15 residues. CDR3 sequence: CASSRERTSVNEQFF. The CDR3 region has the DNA TGTGCCAGCAGCAGAGAGAGGACTAGCGTAAATGAGCAGTTCTTC.

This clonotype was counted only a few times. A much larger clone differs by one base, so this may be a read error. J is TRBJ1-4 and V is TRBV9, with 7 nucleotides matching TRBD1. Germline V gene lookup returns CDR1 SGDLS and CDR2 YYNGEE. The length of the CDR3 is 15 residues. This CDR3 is CASSGRTGPNEKLLF. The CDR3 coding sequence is TGTGCCAGCAGCGGTAGGACAGGACCGAATGAAAAACTGCTTTTT. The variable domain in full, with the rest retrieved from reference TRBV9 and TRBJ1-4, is DSGVTQTPKHLITATGQRVTLRCSPRSGDLSVYWYQQSLDQGLQFLIQYYNGEERAKGNILERFSAQQFPDLHSELNLSSLELGDSALYFCASSGRTGPNEKLLFGSGTQLSVL.

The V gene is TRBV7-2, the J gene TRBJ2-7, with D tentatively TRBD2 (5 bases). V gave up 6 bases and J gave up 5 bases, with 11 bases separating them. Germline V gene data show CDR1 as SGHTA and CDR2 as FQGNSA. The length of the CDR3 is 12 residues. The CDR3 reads CASSLTTHEQYF. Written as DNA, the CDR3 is TGTGCCAGCAGTTTGACTACACACGAGCAGTACTTC.

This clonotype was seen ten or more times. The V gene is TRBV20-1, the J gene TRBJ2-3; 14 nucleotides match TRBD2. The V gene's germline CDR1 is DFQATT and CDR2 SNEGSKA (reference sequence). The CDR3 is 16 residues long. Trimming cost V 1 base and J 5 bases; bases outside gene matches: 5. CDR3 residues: CSARGEGTSGRDTQYF. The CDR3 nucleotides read TGCAGTGCTAGAGGAGAGGGGACTAGCGGGAGAGATACGCAGTATTTT.

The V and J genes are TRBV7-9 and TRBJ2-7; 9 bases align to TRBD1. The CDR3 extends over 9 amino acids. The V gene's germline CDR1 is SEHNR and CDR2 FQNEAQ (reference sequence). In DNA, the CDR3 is TGTGCCAGCCCCGGGGACAGGGACGTC. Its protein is CASPGDRDV.

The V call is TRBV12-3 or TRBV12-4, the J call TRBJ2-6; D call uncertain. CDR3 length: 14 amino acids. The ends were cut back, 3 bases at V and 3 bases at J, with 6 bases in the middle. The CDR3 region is CASSFGRGANVLTF. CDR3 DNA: TGTGCCAGCAGTTTTGGGCGTGGGGCCAACGTCCTGACTTTC.

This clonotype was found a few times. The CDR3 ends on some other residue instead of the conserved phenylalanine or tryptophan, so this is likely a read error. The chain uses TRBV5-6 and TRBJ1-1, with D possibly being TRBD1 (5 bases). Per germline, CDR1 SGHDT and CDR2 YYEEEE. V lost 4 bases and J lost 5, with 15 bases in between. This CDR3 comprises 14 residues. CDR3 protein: CASSKPPGETEAFL. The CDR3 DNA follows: TGTGCCAGCAGCAAACCCCCGGGGGAGACTGAAGCTTTCCTT.

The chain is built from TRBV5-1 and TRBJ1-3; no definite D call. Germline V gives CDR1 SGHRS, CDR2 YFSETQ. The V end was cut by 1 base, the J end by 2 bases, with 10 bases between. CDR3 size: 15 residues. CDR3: CASSLNPTTGNTIYF. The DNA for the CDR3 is TGCGCCAGCAGCTTGAATCCAACAACTGGAAACACCATATATTTT.

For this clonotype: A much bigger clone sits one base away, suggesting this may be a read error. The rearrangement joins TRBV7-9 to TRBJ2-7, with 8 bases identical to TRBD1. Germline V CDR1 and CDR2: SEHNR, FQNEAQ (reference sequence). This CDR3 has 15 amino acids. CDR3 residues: CAGSPSRDRNYEQYF. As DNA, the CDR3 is TGCGCCGGCAGCCCCTCCCGGGACAGGAACTACGAGCAGTACTTC.

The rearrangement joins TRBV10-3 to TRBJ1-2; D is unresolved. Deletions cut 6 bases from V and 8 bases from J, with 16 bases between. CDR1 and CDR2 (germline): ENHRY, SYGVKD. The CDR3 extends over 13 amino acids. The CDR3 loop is CAIRPTGPGGYTF. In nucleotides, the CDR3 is TGTGCCATCAGACCGACCGGGCCTGGAGGCTACACCTTC.

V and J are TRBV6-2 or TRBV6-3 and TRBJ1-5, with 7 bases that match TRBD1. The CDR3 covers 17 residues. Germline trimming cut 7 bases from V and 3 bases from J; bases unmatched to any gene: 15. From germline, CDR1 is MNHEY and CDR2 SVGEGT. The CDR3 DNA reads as TGTGCCAGCACTACCGACAGGGCTCAGTACCTCAATCAGCCCCAGCATTTT. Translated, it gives CASTTDRAQYLNQPQHF.

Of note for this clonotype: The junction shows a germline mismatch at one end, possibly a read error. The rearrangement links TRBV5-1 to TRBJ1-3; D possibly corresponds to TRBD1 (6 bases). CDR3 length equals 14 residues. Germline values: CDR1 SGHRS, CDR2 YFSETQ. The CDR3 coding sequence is TGCGCCAGCAGTTCTCAGGGGACTGGAAACACCGTATATTTT. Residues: CASSSQGTGNTVYF.

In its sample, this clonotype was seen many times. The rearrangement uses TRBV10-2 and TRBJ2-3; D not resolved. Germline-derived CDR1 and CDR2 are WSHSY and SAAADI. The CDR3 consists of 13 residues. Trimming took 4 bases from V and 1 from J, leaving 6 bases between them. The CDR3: CASSGGGTDTQYF. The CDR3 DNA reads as TGCGCCAGCAGTGGCGGTGGCACAGATACGCAGTATTTT.

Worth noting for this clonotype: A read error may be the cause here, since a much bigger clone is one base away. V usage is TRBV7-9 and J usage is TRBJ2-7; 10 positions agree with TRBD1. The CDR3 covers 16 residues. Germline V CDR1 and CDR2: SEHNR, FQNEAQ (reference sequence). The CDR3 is CASSQQVDRGRGEQYF. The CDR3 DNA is TGCGCCAGCAGCCAACAAGTCGACAGGGGGCGAGGCGAGCAGTACTTC.

CDR3: CASSGTGGLTEAFF. The CDR3, as DNA: TGTGCCAGCAGTGGGACAGGGGGACTCACTGAAGCTTTCTTT. The chain joins TRBV25-1 to TRBJ1-1; TRBD1 aligns across 10 bases. CDR3 length: 14 amino acids. CDR1 and CDR2 from the germline V gene are MGHDK and SYGVNS. Trimming took 4 bases from V and 4 from J; bases not matched to a gene: 3.

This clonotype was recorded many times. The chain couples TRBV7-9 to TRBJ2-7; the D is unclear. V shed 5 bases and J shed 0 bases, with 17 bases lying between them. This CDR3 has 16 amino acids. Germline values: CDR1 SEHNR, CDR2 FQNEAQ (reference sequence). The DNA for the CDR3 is TGTGCCAGCAGCCCCCCAACTGGGGATAGCTCCTACGAGCAGTACTTC. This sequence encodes CASSPPTGDSSYEQYF.

The CDR3 nucleotides read TGCAGTGCTACGGACAGGCTTATCAATCAGCCCCAGCATTTT. As protein: CSATDRLINQPQHF. J is TRBJ1-5 and V is TRBV20-1; TRBD1 matches at 7 bases. Germline CDR1 reads DFQATT; CDR2 reads SNEGSKA (reference sequence). CDR3 length: 14 residues. V was pared by 4 bases and J by 3 bases, with 6 bases of the junction left unmatched.

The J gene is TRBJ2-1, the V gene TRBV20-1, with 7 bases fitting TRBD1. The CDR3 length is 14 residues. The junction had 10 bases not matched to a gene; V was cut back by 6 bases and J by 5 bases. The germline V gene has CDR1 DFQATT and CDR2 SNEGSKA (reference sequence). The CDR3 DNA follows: TGCAGTGCAACAGGACAGGCCAGCCACAATGAGCAGTTCTTC. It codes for CSATGQASHNEQFF.

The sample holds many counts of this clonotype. The CDR3 DNA reads as TGTGCCAGCAGCCCTGGGACAGGGAGCACAGATACGCAGTATTTT. It translates to CASSPGTGSTDTQYF. The V and J genes are TRBV11-2 and TRBJ2-3; 9 positions agree with TRBD1. CDR1 and CDR2 from the germline V gene are SGHAT and FQNNGV. Trimming cost V 5 bases and J 0 bases; bases outside gene matches: 3. This CDR3 spans 15 amino acids.

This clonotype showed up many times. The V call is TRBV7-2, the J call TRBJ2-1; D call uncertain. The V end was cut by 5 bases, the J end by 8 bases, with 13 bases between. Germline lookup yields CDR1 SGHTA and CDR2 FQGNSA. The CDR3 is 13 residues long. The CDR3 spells CASSQNRVDEQFF. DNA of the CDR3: TGTGCCAGCAGCCAAAATAGGGTCGATGAGCAGTTCTTC.

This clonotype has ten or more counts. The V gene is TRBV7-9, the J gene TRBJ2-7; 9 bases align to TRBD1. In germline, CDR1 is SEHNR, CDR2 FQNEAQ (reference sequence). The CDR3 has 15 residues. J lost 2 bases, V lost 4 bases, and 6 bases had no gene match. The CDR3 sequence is CASSSNRGLTYEQYF. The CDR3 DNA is TGTGCCAGCAGCTCGAACAGGGGGCTAACCTACGAGCAGTACTTC.

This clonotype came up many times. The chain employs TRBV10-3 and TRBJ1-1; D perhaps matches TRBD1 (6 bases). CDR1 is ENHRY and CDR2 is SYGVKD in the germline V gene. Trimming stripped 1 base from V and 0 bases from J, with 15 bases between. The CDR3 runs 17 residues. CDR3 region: CAISEFAGADMNTEAFF. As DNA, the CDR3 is TGTGCCATCAGTGAGTTCGCAGGGGCAGACATGAACACTGAAGCTTTCTTT.

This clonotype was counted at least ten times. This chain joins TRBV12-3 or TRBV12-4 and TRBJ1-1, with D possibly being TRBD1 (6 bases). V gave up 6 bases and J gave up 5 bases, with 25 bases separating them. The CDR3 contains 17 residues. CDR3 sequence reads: CASRERPGWKGETEAFF. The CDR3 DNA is TGTGCCAGCAGGGAAAGACCAGGGTGGAAGGGGGAAACTGAAGCTTTCTTT.